This TCR beta chain came from a study of human T cells and chemical hapten exposure. TCRdb recomputed calls from the RACE reads with MiXCR, one row per CDR3 protein. Here the sample spans roughly 100,000 distinct CDR3 sequences, 9.5% to 15% being singletons. This clonotype was recorded at least ten times. CDR1 is MNHEY and CDR2 is SVGEGT in the germline V gene. The germline V and J ends were trimmed by 5 bases and 1 base, with 8 bases remaining between them. There are 13 residues in the CDR3. Time point indicated: pre-sensitization, week 0. Documented treatment: therapeutic diphenylcyclopropenone sensitization with weekly scalp DPC.

This clonotype was obtained from a woman aged 50 to 65 with alopecia areata. Some clones in this sample may be carry-over from other donors' samples. Specimen: whole blood, collected in connection with sensitization to the hapten diphenylcyclopropenone (DPC). J is TRBJ1-1 and V is TRBV6-2 or TRBV6-3; no definite D call. CDR3 nucleotide sequence: TGTGCCAGCAGTCACACCGGGAACACTGAAGCTTTCTTT. It is translated as CASSHTGNTEAFF.